This TCR beta chain was profiled in a study of post-analysis software for immune sequencing data. Comment on this clonotype: The antigen is not known.

Sequencing libraries made from TCR beta cDNA carried unique molecular identifiers. TCRdb called the PCR reads again in MiXCR, with one record for every CDR3 protein. The sample yields hundreds of thousands of distinct CDR3 sequences, over 35% seen once. This CDR3 is 16 amino acids long. Germline values: CDR1 SGHRS, CDR2 YFSETQ. Deletions cut 2 bases from V and 0 bases from J, with 12 bases between. Study-level points and caveats: The study found TRBV5-6, TRBV5-1 and TRBV20-1 among about five TRBV segments more frequent in patients than controls.

Sequences were obtained from blood. The chain employs TRBV5-1 and TRBJ2-1; D is perhaps TRBD2 (6 bases). This TCR was recovered from a girl aged 10-17 years with multiple sclerosis. In nucleotides, the CDR3 is TGCGCCAGCAGCTTTCAGCGGGCAGGCTCCTACAATGAGCAGTTCTTC. It encodes CASSFQRAGSYNEQFF.